These 20 T cell receptor beta chains were all obtained from the same sample, sequenced in a study of metastatic and nonmetastatic thyroid tumors. Treatment of any kind had been given to no patient before thyroid surgery. With MiXCR, TCRdb reprocessed the PCR reads. Among around 30,000 clones listed, 3.5% to 5% were seen once. The specimen was blood. The receptors stem from a female donor with papillary thyroid cancer or a benign thyroid nodule (not recorded which). Some clones in this sample may be carry-over from other donors' samples.

This clone was found a few times. The J gene is TRBJ1-5, the V gene TRBV5-8, with 9 bases matching TRBD1. CDR1 and CDR2 from the germline V gene are SGHTS and YDEGEE. With V trimmed by 0 bases and J by 3 bases, 1 base remained unmatched. This CDR3 region has 15 residues. The CDR3 spells CASSLGQGVNQPQHF. The CDR3 nucleotides read TGTGCCAGCAGCTTGGGACAGGGGGTCAATCAGCCCCAGCATTTT.

This clone appeared a few times. The chain has TRBV19 and TRBJ2-2, with D maybe TRBD1 (6 bases). The CDR3 is made up of 13 amino acids. The ends were cut back, 6 bases at V and 7 bases at J, with 12 bases in the middle. Per the germline V gene, CDR1 is LNHDA and CDR2 is SQIVND (reference sequence). CDR3 loop: CASRSGGGGELFF. CDR3 nucleotide sequence: TGTGCCAGTAGGTCTGGGGGCGGCGGGGAGCTGTTTTTT. The variable domain in full, with the rest retrieved from reference TRBV19 and TRBJ2-2, is DGGITQSPKYLFRKEGQNVTLSCEQNLNHDAMYWYRQDPGQGLRLIYYSQIVNDFQKGDIAEGYSVSREKKESFPLTVTSAQKNPTAFYLCASRSGGGGELFFGEGSRLTVL.

The chain couples TRBV6-1 to TRBJ1-2, with 7 bases identical to TRBD1. The CDR3 sequence is 13 residues long. V was pared by 4 bases and J by 2 bases, with 1 base of the junction left unmatched. In germline, CDR1 is MNHNS, CDR2 SASEGT. The CDR3 region is CASSATGNYGYTF. CDR3 DNA sequence: TGTGCCAGCAGTGCGACAGGGAACTATGGCTACACCTTC.

This clone occurred many times. The chain carries TRBV7-9 and TRBJ2-5; tentatively, D is TRBD1 (7 bases). Germline V gene sequence: CDR1 SEHNR, CDR2 FQNEAQ (reference sequence). The CDR3 is 15 residues long. Deletions cut 5 bases from V and 1 base from J, with 14 bases between. The CDR3 DNA reads TGTGCCAGCAGCCTCTGGAGGGACAGCCAAGAGACCCAGTACTTC. It specifies CASSLWRDSQETQYF.

In this sample, this clone turned up many times. This chain links TRBV6-2 or TRBV6-3 with TRBJ2-7; D gene uncertain. The CDR3 spans 14 residues. V shed 0 bases and J shed 3 bases, with 9 bases lying between them. CDR1 MNHEY and CDR2 SVGEGT come from the germline V gene. This CDR3 is CASSYSGSHYEQYF. CDR3 DNA sequence: TGTGCCAGCAGTTACTCGGGTAGCCACTACGAGCAGTACTTC.

The chain is built from TRBV7-2 and TRBJ2-2; D gene uncertain. V shed 6 bases and J shed 0 bases, with 11 bases lying between them. The CDR3 consists of 15 residues. Germline CDR1 SGHTA, CDR2 FQGNSA. CDR3 in DNA: TGTGCCAGCAGTCACCTTGCTTCGAACACCGGGGAGCTGTTTTTT. Amino acids: CASSHLASNTGELFF.

The rearrangement joins TRBV6-1 to TRBJ1-2; D gene uncertain. This CDR3 spans 13 amino acids. Deletions cut 7 bases from V and 5 bases from J, with 14 bases between. Germline V gene data show CDR1 as MNHNS and CDR2 as SASEGT. CDR3 sequence reads: CASTKDRSYGYTF. Written as DNA, the CDR3 is TGTGCCAGCACCAAGGACCGATCTTATGGCTACACCTTC.

Judged by abundance, this clone is medium-sized. The chain couples TRBV28 to TRBJ2-7; 7 bases agree with TRBD1. This CDR3 has 14 residues. CDR1 MDHEN and CDR2 SYDVKM come from the germline V gene. With V trimmed by 5 bases and J by 4 bases, 8 bases remained unmatched. CDR3 region: CASSTRQGGYEQYF. In DNA form, the CDR3 reads TGTGCCAGCAGTACAAGACAGGGCGGGTACGAGCAGTACTTC.

This clone was detected ten times or more. The chain recombines TRBV18 with TRBJ2-5; either TRBD1 or TRBD2 may fit D (5 bases each). Germline V gene lookup returns CDR1 KGHSH and CDR2 LQKENI. The CDR3 contains 13 residues. V was shortened by 4 bases and J by 2 bases, with 8 bases between the two germline ends. CDR3 sequence: CASSRDEQETQYF. CDR3 DNA sequence: TGTGCCAGCTCACGGGACGAGCAAGAGACCCAGTACTTC.

This clone appeared a few times. The chain recombines TRBV7-8 with TRBJ2-2; D is possibly TRBD1 (6 bases). Germline loops: CDR1 SGHVS, CDR2 FQNEAQ. Trimming took 6 bases from V and 3 from J, leaving 11 bases between them. There are 14 residues in the CDR3. The CDR3 nucleotides read TGTGCCAGCAGTATGGGGGCAGACACCGGGGAGCTGTTTTTT. Encoded protein: CASSMGADTGELFF.

In this sample, this clone turned up a few times. One end of the junction varies from germline; a read error may be responsible. V is TRBV27 and J is TRBJ1-2; maybe TRBD1 (6 bases). The CDR3 contains 15 residues. The germline gives CDR1 MNHEY, CDR2 SMNVEV (reference sequence). The CDR3 nucleotides are TGTGCCAGCACCCTAAAGGGGGGTTTGGGCTATGTCTACACCTTC. It yields the protein CASTLKGGLGYVYTF.

In this sample, this clone turned up many times. This rearrangement joins TRBV12-3 or TRBV12-4 to TRBJ1-3; 8 bases align to TRBD1. V lost 0 bases, J lost 3 bases, and 4 bases stayed unmatched. The CDR3 is 16 amino acids. The CDR3 sequence: CASSLAGQGSGNTIYF. The CDR3 DNA is TGTGCCAGCAGTTTAGCTGGACAGGGTAGTGGAAACACCATATATTTT.

At least ten counts were recorded for this clone. The chain recombines TRBV5-1 with TRBJ1-1; tentatively, D is TRBD1 (6 bases). The CDR3 loop spans 13 amino acids. The V end lost 3 bases, the J end lost 3 bases, and 9 bases lay between the germline ends. The V gene's germline CDR1 is SGHRS and CDR2 YFSETQ. The CDR3 nucleotides read TGCGCCAGCAGCTCTAACAGGGACACTGAAGCTTTCTTT. Translating it yields CASSSNRDTEAFF.

To note about this clone: One junction end does not reproduce the germline sequence, and a read error may be involved. The genes are TRBV7-2 and TRBJ2-5, with D uncertain. CDR3 length: 14 amino acids. Germline values: CDR1 SGHTA, CDR2 FQGNSA. CDR3 coding DNA: TGTGCCATCAGCCCGGCGATCTTCGCAGAGACCCAGTACTTC. It specifies CAISPAIFAETQYF.

This clone was seen at least ten times. This chain joins TRBV19 and TRBJ2-2, with TRBD1 matching over 8 bases. The trim removed 1 base at V and 6 bases at J, leaving 13 bases unmatched. Germline CDR1 and CDR2: LNHDA and SQIVND (reference sequence). The CDR3 sequence is 18 residues long. CDR3: CASSIVSIGQGEAGELFF. CDR3 DNA sequence: TGTGCCAGTAGTATAGTTAGTATAGGACAGGGCGAAGCCGGGGAGCTGTTTTTT.

The table lists this clone with many counts. Other DNA sequences within the sample encode an identical CDR3. This chain joins TRBV9 and TRBJ2-1; 7 nucleotides match TRBD2. The V gene end was trimmed by 0 bases and the J gene end by 6 bases; junction bases not matched to a gene: 9. This CDR3 spans 16 amino acids. Germline loops: CDR1 SGDLS, CDR2 YYNGEE. CDR3 amino acids: CASSVGLADILNEQFF. Written as DNA, the CDR3 is TGTGCCAGCAGCGTAGGGCTAGCGGATATACTCAATGAGCAGTTCTTC.

The chain uses TRBV6-4 and TRBJ2-3; 10 positions agree with TRBD2. V lost 3 bases, J lost 1 base, and 1 base stayed unmatched. The CDR3 consists of 15 residues. Germline V lookup: CDR1 MRHNA, CDR2 SNTAGT. CDR3 residues: CASSEGTSGTDTQYF. The CDR3 DNA sequence: TGTGCCAGCAGTGAAGGGACTAGCGGCACAGATACGCAGTATTTT.

Remarks on this clone: Just one base apart from a much larger clone, this may be a read error. This chain uses TRBV4-2 with TRBJ1-4, with 7 positions matching TRBD1. The CDR3 sequence is 14 residues long. Germline V lookup: CDR1 LGHNA, CDR2 YNFKEQ. Trimming took 5 bases from V and 7 from J; bases not matched to a gene: 7. The chain's CDR3 is CASSWDSGSEKLFF. CDR3 bases: TGTGCCAGCAGCTGGGACAGCGGCAGTGAAAAACTGTTTTTT.

The chain couples TRBV12-3 or TRBV12-4 to TRBJ1-5, with D hard to call. The V end lost 2 bases, the J end lost 4 bases, and 6 bases lay between the germline ends. The CDR3 is made up of 13 amino acids. CDR3: CASSLRENQPQHF. The CDR3 DNA reads TGTGCCAGCAGTTTACGGGAGAATCAGCCCCAGCATTTT.

This clone has ten or more counts. The chain combines TRBV20-1 with TRBJ1-5, with a tentative D call TRBD1 (6 bases). The CDR3 sequence is 14 residues long. V lost 5 bases to trimming and J lost 2 bases, with 13 bases between them. CDR1 is DFQATT, CDR2 SNEGSKA, per germline (reference sequence). This CDR3 reads CSAQIRTGNQPQHF. The CDR3, as DNA: TGCAGTGCTCAAATAAGGACAGGCAATCAGCCCCAGCATTTT.